This T cell receptor (beta chain) was recovered during a study of OX40 agonist ivuxolimab in advanced cancers. At the level of the study: Hepatocellular carcinoma, melanoma, renal cell or head and neck cancer affected the dose-escalation patients.

Profiling relied on immunoSEQ multiplex PCR, and the TCRdb table lists in-frame clones only, not all of them. This sample has approximately 70,000 clones, with roughly 85% found just once. Germline loops: CDR1 ENHRY, CDR2 SYGVKD. Trimming stripped 0 bases from V and 5 bases from J, with 5 bases between. The CDR3 sequence is 13 residues long. Autoimmune disease history or systemic immunosuppression excluded patients. This material consisted of CD4+ or CD8+ T cells sorted from blood, taken in a trial of the OX40 agonist ivuxolimab. The clonotype comes from an adult with an advanced solid tumor such as melanoma, head and neck, liver or kidney cancer. The chain is built from TRBV10-3 and TRBJ2-1; D is ambiguous. The CDR3 DNA reads as TGTGCCATCAGTGAGTCGCCGGACAATGAGCAGTTCTTC. Protein: CAISESPDNEQFF.